There are many counts of the clone carrying this T cell receptor beta chain. Antigen unknown. These data originate in a study of identical twins. Points from the study as a whole: Twin-shared out-of-frame alpha sequences showed excess low generation probability.

TCRdb itself ran the 5' RACE reads through MiXCR, one entry per CDR3 protein. The data contain under 1 million distinct CDR3 sequences, roughly 12% of them seen just once; the ten biggest clones take up around 1.6%. The CDR3 loop spans 15 amino acids. From germline, CDR1 is SQVTM and CDR2 ANQGSEA. Trimming at V came to 6 bases and at J to 0 bases, leaving 5 bases not matched to a gene. These data are also associated with another study on yellow fever vaccine responses in identical twins.

The rearrangement joins TRBV29-1 to TRBJ2-1, with TRBD2 identical over 10 bases. The source is a woman in her late teens or twenties in good health. The sequenced sample consisted of PBMCs. CDR3 in DNA: TGCAGCGTCCTTAGCGGGAGGAGCTCCTACAATGAGCAGTTCTTC. It codes for CSVLSGRSSYNEQFF.